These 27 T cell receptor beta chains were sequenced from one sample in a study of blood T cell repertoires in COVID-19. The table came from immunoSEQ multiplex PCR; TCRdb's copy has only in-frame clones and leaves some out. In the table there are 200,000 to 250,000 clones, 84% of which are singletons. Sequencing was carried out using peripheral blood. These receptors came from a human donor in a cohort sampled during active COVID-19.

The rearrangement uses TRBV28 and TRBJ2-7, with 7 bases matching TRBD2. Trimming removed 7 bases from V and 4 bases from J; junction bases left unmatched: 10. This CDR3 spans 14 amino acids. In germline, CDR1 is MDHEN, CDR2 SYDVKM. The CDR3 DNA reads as TGTGCCAGCACGAGGGAGGGCCTTGTGTACGAGCAGTACTTC. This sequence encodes CASTREGLVYEQYF.

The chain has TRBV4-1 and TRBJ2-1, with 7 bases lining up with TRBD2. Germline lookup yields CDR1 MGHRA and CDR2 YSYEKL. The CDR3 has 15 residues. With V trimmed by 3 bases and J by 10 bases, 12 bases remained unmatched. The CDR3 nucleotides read TGCGCCAGCAGCCAGGTTTCTAGCGGAGCTAACGAGCAGTTCTTC. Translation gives CASSQVSSGANEQFF.

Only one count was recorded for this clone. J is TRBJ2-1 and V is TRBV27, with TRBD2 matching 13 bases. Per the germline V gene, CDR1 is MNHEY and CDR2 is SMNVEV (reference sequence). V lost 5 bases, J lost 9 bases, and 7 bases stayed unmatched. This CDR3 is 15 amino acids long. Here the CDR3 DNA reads TGTGCCAGCAGTCTCTACGGGACTAGCGGGGCTGAGCAGTTCTTC. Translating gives CASSLYGTSGAEQFF.

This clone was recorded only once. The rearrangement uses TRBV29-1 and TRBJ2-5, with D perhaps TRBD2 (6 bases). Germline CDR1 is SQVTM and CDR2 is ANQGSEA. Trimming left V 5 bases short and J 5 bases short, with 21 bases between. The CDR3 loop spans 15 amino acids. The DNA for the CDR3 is TGCAGCGTTAGTGTAGCGGCCTCGGCAAGGGAGACCCAGTACTTC. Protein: CSVSVAASARETQYF.

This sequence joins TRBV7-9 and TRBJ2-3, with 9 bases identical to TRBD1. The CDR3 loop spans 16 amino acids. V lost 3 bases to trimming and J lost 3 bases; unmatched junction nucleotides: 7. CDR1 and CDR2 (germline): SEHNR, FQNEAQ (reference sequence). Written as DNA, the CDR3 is TGTGCCAGCAGCTTGCTGGGACAGGGTGAGACAGATACGCAGTATTTT. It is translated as CASSLLGQGETDTQYF. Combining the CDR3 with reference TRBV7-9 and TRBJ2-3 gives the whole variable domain DTGVSQNPRHKITKRGQNVTFRCDPISEHNRLYWYRQTLGQGPEFLTYFQNEAQLEKSRLLSDRFSAERPKGSFSTLEIQRTEQGDSAMYLCASSLLGQGETDTQYFGPGTRLTVL.

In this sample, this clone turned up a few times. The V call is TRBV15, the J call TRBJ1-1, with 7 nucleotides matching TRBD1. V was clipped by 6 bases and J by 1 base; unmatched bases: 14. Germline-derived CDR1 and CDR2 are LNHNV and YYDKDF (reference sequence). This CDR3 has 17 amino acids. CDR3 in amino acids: CATRKDRGRFGNTEAFF. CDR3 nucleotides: TGTGCCACCAGGAAAGATAGGGGGCGTTTCGGGAACACTGAAGCTTTCTTT.

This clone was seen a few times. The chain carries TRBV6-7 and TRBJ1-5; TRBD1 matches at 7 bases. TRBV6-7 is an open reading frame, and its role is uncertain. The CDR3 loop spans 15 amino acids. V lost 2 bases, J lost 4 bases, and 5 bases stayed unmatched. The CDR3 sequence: CASSYRQGNNQPQHF. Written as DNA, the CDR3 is TGTGCCAGCAGTTACAGACAGGGAAATAATCAGCCCCAGCATTTT.

The CDR3 DNA sequence: TGTGCCAGCAGCTTAGGGCGCACAGCGGGAGGGATGGAGACCCAGTACTTC. Translating it yields CASSLGRTAGGMETQYF. The chain uses TRBV7-9 and TRBJ2-5; TRBD2 matches at 10 bases. The junction had 10 bases not matched to a gene; V was cut back by 1 base and J by 5 bases. CDR3 length equals 17 residues. Germline V gives CDR1 SEHNR, CDR2 FQNEAQ (reference sequence). Filled out from reference TRBV7-9 and TRBJ2-5, the complete variable domain reads DTGVSQNPRHKITKRGQNVTFRCDPISEHNRLYWYRQTLGQGPEFLTYFQNEAQLEKSRLLSDRFSAERPKGSFSTLEIQRTEQGDSAMYLCASSLGRTAGGMETQYFGPGTRLLVL.

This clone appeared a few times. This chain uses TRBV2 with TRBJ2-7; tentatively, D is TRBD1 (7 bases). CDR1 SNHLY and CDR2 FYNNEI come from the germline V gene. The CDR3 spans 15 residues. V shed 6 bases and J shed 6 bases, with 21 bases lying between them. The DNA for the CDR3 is TGTGCCAGCAGCCCGAGGGGAAGGCAGGGGGGCGAGCAGTACTTC. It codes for CASSPRGRQGGEQYF.

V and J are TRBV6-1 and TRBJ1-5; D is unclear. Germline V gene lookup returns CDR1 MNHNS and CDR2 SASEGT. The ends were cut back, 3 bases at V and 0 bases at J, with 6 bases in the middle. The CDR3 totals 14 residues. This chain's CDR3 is CASSDSYSNQPQHF. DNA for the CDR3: TGTGCCAGCAGTGATTCGTATAGCAATCAGCCCCAGCATTTT.

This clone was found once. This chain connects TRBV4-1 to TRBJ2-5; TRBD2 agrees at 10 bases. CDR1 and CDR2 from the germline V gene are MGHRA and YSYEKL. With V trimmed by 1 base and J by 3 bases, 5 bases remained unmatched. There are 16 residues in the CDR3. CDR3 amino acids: CASSQGVTSGKETQYF. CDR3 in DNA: TGCGCCAGCAGCCAAGGGGTAACTAGCGGGAAAGAGACCCAGTACTTC.

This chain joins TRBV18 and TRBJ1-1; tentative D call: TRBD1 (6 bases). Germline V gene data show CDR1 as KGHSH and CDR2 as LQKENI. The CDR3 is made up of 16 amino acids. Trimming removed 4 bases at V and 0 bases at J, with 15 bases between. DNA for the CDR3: TGTGCCAGCTCACTCGCGACAGGTCCTATGAACACTGAAGCTTTCTTT. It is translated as CASSLATGPMNTEAFF.

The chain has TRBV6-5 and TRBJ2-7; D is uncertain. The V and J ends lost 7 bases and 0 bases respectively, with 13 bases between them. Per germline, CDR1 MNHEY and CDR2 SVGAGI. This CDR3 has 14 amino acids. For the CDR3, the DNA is TGTGCCAGCACCCCGGTCCCAAGCTCCTACGAGCAGTACTTC. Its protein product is CASTPVPSSYEQYF.

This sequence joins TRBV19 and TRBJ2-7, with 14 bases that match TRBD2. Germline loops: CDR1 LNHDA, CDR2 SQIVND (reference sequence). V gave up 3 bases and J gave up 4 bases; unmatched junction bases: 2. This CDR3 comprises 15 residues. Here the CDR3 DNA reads TGTGCCAGTAGTATCGGACTAGCGGGGGGATACGAGCAGTACTTC. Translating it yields CASSIGLAGGYEQYF. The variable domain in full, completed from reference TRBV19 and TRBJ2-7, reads DGGITQSPKYLFRKEGQNVTLSCEQNLNHDAMYWYRQDPGQGLRLIYYSQIVNDFQKGDIAEGYSVSREKKESFPLTVTSAQKNPTAFYLCASSIGLAGGYEQYFGPGTRLTVT.

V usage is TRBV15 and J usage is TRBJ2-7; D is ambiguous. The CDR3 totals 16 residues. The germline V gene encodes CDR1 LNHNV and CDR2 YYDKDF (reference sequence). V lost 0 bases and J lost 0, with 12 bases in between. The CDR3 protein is CATSRDPARSSYEQYF. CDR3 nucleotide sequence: TGTGCCACCAGCAGAGATCCGGCGAGGAGCTCCTACGAGCAGTACTTC.

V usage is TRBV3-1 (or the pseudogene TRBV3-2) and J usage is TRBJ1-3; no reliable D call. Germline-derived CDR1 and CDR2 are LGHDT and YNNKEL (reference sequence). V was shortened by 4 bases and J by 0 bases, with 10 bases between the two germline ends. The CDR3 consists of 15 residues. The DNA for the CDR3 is TGTGCCAGCAGCCCCCACCCCGGCTCTGGAAACACCATATATTTT. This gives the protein CASSPHPGSGNTIYF.

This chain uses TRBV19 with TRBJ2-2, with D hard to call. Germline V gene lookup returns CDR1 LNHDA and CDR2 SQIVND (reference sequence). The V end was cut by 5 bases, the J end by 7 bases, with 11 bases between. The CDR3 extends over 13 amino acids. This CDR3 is CASSHGYVGELFF. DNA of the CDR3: TGTGCCAGTAGTCACGGGTACGTCGGGGAGCTGTTTTTT. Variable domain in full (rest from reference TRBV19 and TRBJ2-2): DGGITQSPKYLFRKEGQNVTLSCEQNLNHDAMYWYRQDPGQGLRLIYYSQIVNDFQKGDIAEGYSVSREKKESFPLTVTSAQKNPTAFYLCASSHGYVGELFFGEGSRLTVL.

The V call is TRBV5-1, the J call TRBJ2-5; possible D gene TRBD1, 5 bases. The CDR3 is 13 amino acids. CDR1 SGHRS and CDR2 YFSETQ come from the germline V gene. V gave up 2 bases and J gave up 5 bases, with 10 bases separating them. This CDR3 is CASSLGVAETQYF. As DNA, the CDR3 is TGCGCCAGCAGCTTAGGGGTGGCGGAGACCCAGTACTTC.

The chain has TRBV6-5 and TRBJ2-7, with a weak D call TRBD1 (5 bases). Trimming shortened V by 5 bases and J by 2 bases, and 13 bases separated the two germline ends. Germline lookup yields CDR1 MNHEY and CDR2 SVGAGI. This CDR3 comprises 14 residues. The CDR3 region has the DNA TGTGCCAGCAGTACGCACAGGACCACCTACGAGCAGTACTTC. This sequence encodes CASSTHRTTYEQYF.

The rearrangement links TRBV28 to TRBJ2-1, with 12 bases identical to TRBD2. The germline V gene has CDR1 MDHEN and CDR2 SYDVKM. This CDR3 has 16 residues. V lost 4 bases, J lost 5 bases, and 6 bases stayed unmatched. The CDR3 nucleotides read TGTGCCAGCAGTTCGCTAGCGGGAGGGATCGACAATGAGCAGTTCTTC. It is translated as CASSSLAGGIDNEQFF.

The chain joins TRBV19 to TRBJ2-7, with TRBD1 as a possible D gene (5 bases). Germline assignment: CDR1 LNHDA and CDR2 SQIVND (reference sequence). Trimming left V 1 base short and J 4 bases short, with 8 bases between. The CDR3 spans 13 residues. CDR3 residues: CASSIGQYYEQYF. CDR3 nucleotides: TGTGCCAGTAGTATAGGACAGTATTACGAGCAGTACTTC.

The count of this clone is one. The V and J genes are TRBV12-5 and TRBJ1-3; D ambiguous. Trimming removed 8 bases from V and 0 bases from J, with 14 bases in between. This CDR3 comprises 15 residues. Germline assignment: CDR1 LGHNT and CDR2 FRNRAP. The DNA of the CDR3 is TGTGCTAGTTCCCCAGTGCTCAGCTCTGGAAACACCATATATTTT. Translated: CASSPVLSSGNTIYF.

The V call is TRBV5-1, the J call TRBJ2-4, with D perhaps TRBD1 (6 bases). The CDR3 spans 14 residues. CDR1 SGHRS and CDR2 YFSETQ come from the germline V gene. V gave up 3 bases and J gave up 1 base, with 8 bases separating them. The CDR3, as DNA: TGCGCCAGCAGCTCAACAGGGGCCAAAAACATTCAGTACTTC. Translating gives CASSSTGAKNIQYF.

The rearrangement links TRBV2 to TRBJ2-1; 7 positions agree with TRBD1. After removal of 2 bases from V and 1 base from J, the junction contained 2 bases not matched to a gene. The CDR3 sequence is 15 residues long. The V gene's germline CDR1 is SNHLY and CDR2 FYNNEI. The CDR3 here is CASSERGLSYNEQFF. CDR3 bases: TGTGCCAGCAGTGAAAGGGGGCTTTCCTACAATGAGCAGTTCTTC.

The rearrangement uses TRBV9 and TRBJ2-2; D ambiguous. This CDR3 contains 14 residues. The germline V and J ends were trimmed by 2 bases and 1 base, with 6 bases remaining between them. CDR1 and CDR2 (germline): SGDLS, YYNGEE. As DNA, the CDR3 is TGTGCCAGCAGCGTCCTAGGGAACACCGGGGAGCTGTTTTTT. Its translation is CASSVLGNTGELFF.

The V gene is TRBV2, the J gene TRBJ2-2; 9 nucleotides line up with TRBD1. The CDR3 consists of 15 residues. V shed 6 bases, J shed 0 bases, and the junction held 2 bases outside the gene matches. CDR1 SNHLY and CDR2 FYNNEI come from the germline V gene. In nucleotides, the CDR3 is TGTGCCAGCAGCAGGACAGGGGCGAACACCGGGGAGCTGTTTTTT. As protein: CASSRTGANTGELFF.

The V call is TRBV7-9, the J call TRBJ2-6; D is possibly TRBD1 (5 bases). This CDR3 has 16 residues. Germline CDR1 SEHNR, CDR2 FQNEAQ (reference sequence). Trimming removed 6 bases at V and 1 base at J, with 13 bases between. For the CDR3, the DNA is TGTGCCAGCAGGTCAGGGTCTATATCTGGGGCCAACGTCCTGACTTTC. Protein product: CASRSGSISGANVLTF.